The source of this T cell receptor (beta chain) is a study of blood T cell repertoires in COVID-19. In this sample, this clone turned up a few times. The V gene end was trimmed by 4 bases and the J gene end by 3 bases; junction bases not matched to a gene: 9. The CDR3 loop spans 16 amino acids. Germline-derived CDR1 and CDR2 are MGHRA and YSYEKL. The method was immunoSEQ multiplex PCR; TCRdb's version includes in-frame clones alone and lacks a portion of them. The sample yields approximately 480,000 clones, approximately 92% seen once. The rearrangement joins TRBV4-1 to TRBJ2-5; 9 bases align to TRBD2. Sample: peripheral blood. This receptor was identified in a man between 18 and 35 years old with COVID-19, enrolled during active disease. The CDR3 spells CASSLSFIAGEETQYF. The DNA for the CDR3 is TGCGCCAGCAGCCTAAGCTTCATAGCGGGAGAAGAGACCCAGTACTTC.